This section outlines one T cell receptor (beta chain) sequence together with its context. Its cognate antigen is unknown. Measured with immunoSEQ multiplex PCR; TCRdb has only the in-frame clones, and not every one. Here the sample spans about 110,000 clones, approximately 94% being singletons. The data were taken from a study of graft-versus-host responses after intestinal transplantation. Whole-study findings and limits: GvH clones were found in recipient marrow; some appeared first in ileum or blood.

Germline V CDR1 and CDR2: LNHDA, SQIVND (reference sequence). The length of the CDR3 is 15 residues. With V trimmed by 5 bases and J by 1 base, 8 bases remained unmatched. This sample comprised unstimulated CD4+ T cells sorted from spleen or lymph node cells, obtained before transplant. This clonotype originated in a human donor who was the organ donor for an intestinal transplant. The genes are TRBV19 and TRBJ2-7, with 7 bases fitting TRBD2. The CDR3 nucleotides are TGTGCCAGTAGTGGTGAATTAGCGGGTTCCTACGAGCAGTACTTC. This sequence encodes CASSGELAGSYEQYF.